This T cell receptor (beta chain) is drawn from a study of blood T cell repertoires in COVID-19. Study-level information: Acute and convalescent COVID-19 specimens originated in the United States, Italy and Spain. Sample material is recorded as cDNA or gDNA derived from T cells, B-cell-depleted T cells, or PBMCs.

In the study's own analysis: Scientists estimated how many nucleated cells there were by amplifying reference gene primers. Assay used: immunoSEQ multiplex PCR; TCRdb lists only in-frame clones, some missing. That table gives V, J and clone size, and the DNA gave D and trimming. Of roughly 50,000 clones in the sample, 70% to 90% were seen once. V lost 6 bases and J 4 bases, leaving 18 bases between the germline ends. This CDR3 spans 15 amino acids. From germline, CDR1 is SGHAT and CDR2 FQNNGV. The specimen sequenced was peripheral blood. This receptor was identified in a man aged 70-80 years with acute or convalescent COVID-19. The chain combines TRBV11-2 with TRBJ1-2; D is perhaps TRBD1 (5 bases). CDR3 loop: CASSSPGRGPYGYTF. The CDR3 DNA reads TGTGCCAGCAGTTCTCCGGGGAGGGGCCCCTATGGCTACACCTTC.